Listed below are T cell receptor beta chains from one sample, sequenced in a study of T cell changes during pregnancy in multiple sclerosis. Generated by immunoSEQ multiplex PCR, the TCRdb table keeps only in-frame clones and is missing some. The data hold about 44,000 clones, with 90% to 97% observed a single time. The sample in question was peripheral blood, obtained in the second trimester of pregnancy. Source of these receptors: a female donor with multiple sclerosis, enrolled in a pregnancy study. CDR3s include the opening cysteine and the closing phenylalanine or tryptophan. A D gene is named only where the DNA matches it firmly. Clone size is not always given. Where it is, it says once, few, many or a class for expanded clones.

v_gene: TRBV5-1
j_gene: TRBJ2-2
abundance: -
d_gene: -
CDR3aa: CASSLVAGSGELFF
CDR3nt: TGCGCCAGCAGCTTGGTCGCGGGCTCCGGGGAGCTGTTTTTT

v_gene: TRBV2
j_gene: TRBJ2-3
abundance: -
d_gene: -
CDR3aa: CASSDQGKDTQYF
CDR3nt: TGTGCCAGCAGTGATCAGGGCAAGGATACGCAGTATTTT

v_gene: TRBV29-1
j_gene: TRBJ1-2
abundance: -
d_gene: -
CDR3aa: CSVEPRHGYTF
CDR3nt: TGCAGCGTTGAACCCAGGCACGGCTACACCTTC

v_gene: TRBV19
j_gene: TRBJ2-5
abundance: -
d_gene: TRBD2
CDR3aa: CASSIAGGGAQYF
CDR3nt: TGTGCCAGTAGTATTGCGGGTGGGGGGGCCCAGTACTTC

v_gene: TRBV2
j_gene: TRBJ1-6
abundance: -
d_gene: -
CDR3aa: CAFRGGAKNSPLHF
CDR3nt: TGTGCCTTCCGGGGGGGGGCTAAGAATTCACCCCTCCACTTT

v_gene: TRBV7-2
j_gene: TRBJ2-3
abundance: -
d_gene: TRBD1
CDR3aa: CASSLGGAGGADTQYF
CDR3nt: TGTGCCAGCAGCTTAGGCGGTGCAGGGGGCGCAGATACGCAGTATTTT

v_gene: TRBV7-9
j_gene: TRBJ2-7
abundance: -
d_gene: TRBD2
CDR3aa: CASSPRGVAGADEQYF
CDR3nt: TGTGCCAGCAGCCCGCGCGGGGTAGCGGGAGCAGACGAGCAGTACTTC

v_gene: TRBV7-2
j_gene: TRBJ2-7
abundance: -
d_gene: TRBD2
CDR3aa: CASSRGDRAYEQYF
CDR3nt: TGTGCCAGCAGTCGGGGGGACCGAGCCTACGAGCAGTACTTC

v_gene: TRBV5-4
j_gene: TRBJ2-2
abundance: few
d_gene: TRBD1
CDR3aa: CASSPPGQGNTGELFF
CDR3nt: TGTGCCAGCAGCCCTCCGGGACAGGGGAACACCGGGGAGCTGTTTTTT

v_gene: TRBV6-1
j_gene: TRBJ1-2
abundance: -
d_gene: TRBD1
CDR3aa: CASSGTGNYGYTF
CDR3nt: TGTGCCAGCTCCGGGACAGGGAACTATGGCTACACCTTC

v_gene: TRBV2
j_gene: TRBJ2-2
abundance: -
d_gene: -
CDR3aa: CASSEYHQGGELFF
CDR3nt: TGTGCCAGCAGTGAATATCACCAGGGCGGGGAGCTGTTTTTT

v_gene: TRBV11-2
j_gene: TRBJ2-3
abundance: once
d_gene: -
CDR3aa: CASSRPGVGTDTQYF
CDR3nt: TGTGCCAGCAGCCGCCCGGGGGTTGGCACAGATACGCAGTATTTT

v_gene: TRBV7-8
j_gene: TRBJ1-5
abundance: -
d_gene: -
CDR3aa: CASSLGTINQPQHF
CDR3nt: TGTGCCAGCAGCTTAGGGACTATCAATCAGCCCCAGCATTTT

v_gene: TRBV7-3
j_gene: TRBJ2-2
abundance: -
d_gene: -
CDR3aa: CASSLTRELGGELFF
CDR3nt: TGTGCCAGCAGCTTAACACGGGAGCTCGGCGGGGAGCTGTTTTTT

v_gene: TRBV28
j_gene: TRBJ2-2
abundance: once
d_gene: TRBD2
CDR3aa: CASSFGGLAGAANTGELFF
CDR3nt: TGTGCCAGCAGTTTTGGAGGACTAGCGGGAGCTGCGAACACCGGGGAGCTGTTTTTT

v_gene: TRBV28
j_gene: TRBJ1-1
abundance: -
d_gene: -
CDR3aa: CASSPLLPEAFF
CDR3nt: TGTGCCAGCAGTCCTCTCCTTCCGGAAGCTTTCTTT

v_gene: TRBV19
j_gene: TRBJ1-5
abundance: -
d_gene: -
CDR3aa: CASKSGRNNQPQHF
CDR3nt: TGTGCCAGTAAATCCGGGAGGAATAATCAGCCCCAGCATTTT

v_gene: TRBV7-9
j_gene: TRBJ2-3
abundance: once
d_gene: TRBD2
CDR3aa: CASLAGETDTQYF
CDR3nt: TGTGCCAGTCTAGCGGGAGAAACAGATACGCAGTATTTT

v_gene: TRBV18
j_gene: TRBJ2-7
abundance: -
d_gene: TRBD1
CDR3aa: CASSPRGGQGEPYEQYF
CDR3nt: TGTGCCAGCTCACCACGAGGTGGACAGGGAGAGCCCTACGAGCAGTACTTC

v_gene: TRBV5-5
j_gene: TRBJ1-4
abundance: -
d_gene: -
CDR3aa: CASSGGINEKLFF
CDR3nt: TGTGCCAGCAGCGGAGGGATTAATGAAAAACTGTTTTTT

v_gene: TRBV30
j_gene: TRBJ2-1
abundance: -
d_gene: -
CDR3aa: CAWKRYGDNEQFF
CDR3nt: TGTGCCTGGAAGAGGTACGGCGACAATGAGCAGTTCTTC

v_gene: TRBV9
j_gene: TRBJ2-2
abundance: -
d_gene: -
CDR3aa: CASSVEDLPTGELFF
CDR3nt: TGTGCCAGCAGCGTAGAGGACTTACCCACCGGGGAGCTGTTTTTT

v_gene: TRBV7-7
j_gene: TRBJ2-2
abundance: -
d_gene: TRBD2
CDR3aa: CATPVGPGLAGFLTGELFF
CDR3nt: TGTGCCACTCCCGTGGGTCCCGGACTAGCGGGGTTCCTCACCGGGGAGCTGTTTTTT

v_gene: TRBV6-1
j_gene: TRBJ2-1
abundance: -
d_gene: TRBD2
CDR3aa: CASSEEAGGYNEQFF
CDR3nt: TGTGCCAGCAGTGAAGAGGCGGGGGGGTACAATGAGCAGTTCTTC

v_gene: TRBV30
j_gene: TRBJ1-5
abundance: -
d_gene: -
CDR3aa: CAWTPFGGASQPQHF
CDR3nt: TGTGCCTGGACCCCCTTTGGTGGGGCTAGTCAGCCCCAGCATTTT

v_gene: TRBV7-3
j_gene: TRBJ1-1
abundance: -
d_gene: TRBD1
CDR3aa: CASSNYGTETNTEAFF
CDR3nt: TGTGCCAGCAGCAATTATGGGACAGAAACGAACACTGAAGCTTTCTTT

v_gene: TRBV23-1
j_gene: TRBJ2-7
abundance: -
d_gene: TRBD1
CDR3aa: CASSPPPRDRSFYEQYF
CDR3nt: TGCGCCAGCAGTCCCCCCCCACGGGACAGGTCTTTCTACGAGCAGTACTTC

v_gene: TRBV27
j_gene: TRBJ1-1
abundance: -
d_gene: TRBD1
CDR3aa: CASSLSRGLGGEAFF
CDR3nt: TGTGCCAGCAGTCTTTCCAGGGGGCTCGGTGGTGAAGCTTTCTTT

v_gene: TRBV6-5
j_gene: TRBJ1-2
abundance: -
d_gene: -
CDR3aa: CASSSTVLHYGYTF
CDR3nt: TGTGCCAGCAGTTCTACCGTACTCCACTATGGCTACACCTTC

v_gene: TRBV15
j_gene: TRBJ2-6
abundance: -
d_gene: -
CDR3aa: CATSRSRAPGANVLTF
CDR3nt: TGTGCCACCAGCAGATCCAGGGCCCCCGGGGCCAACGTCCTGACTTTC

v_gene: TRBV7-2
j_gene: TRBJ2-3
abundance: -
d_gene: TRBD1
CDR3aa: CASSQGALGGGGDTQYF
CDR3nt: TGTGCCAGCAGCCAGGGGGCATTAGGAGGGGGTGGAGATACGCAGTATTTT

v_gene: TRBV5-1
j_gene: TRBJ1-1
abundance: -
d_gene: -
CDR3aa: CASSPDGRASGTEAFF
CDR3nt: TGCGCCAGCAGCCCCGATGGCCGCGCAAGCGGGACTGAAGCTTTCTTT

v_gene: TRBV7-6
j_gene: TRBJ2-3
abundance: -
d_gene: -
CDR3aa: CASSLGDSYSTDTQYF
CDR3nt: TGTGCCAGCAGCTTAGGCGACAGTTATAGCACAGATACGCAGTATTTT

v_gene: TRBV19
j_gene: TRBJ2-7
abundance: -
d_gene: -
CDR3aa: CASSGGARGGLSSYEQYF
CDR3nt: TGTGCCAGTAGTGGGGGGGCCAGAGGAGGTCTTAGCTCCTACGAGCAGTACTTC

v_gene: TRBV15
j_gene: TRBJ2-5
abundance: -
d_gene: -
CDR3aa: CATSRDPGTQETQYF
CDR3nt: TGTGCCACCAGCAGAGATCCCGGTACCCAAGAGACCCAGTACTTC

v_gene: TRBV28
j_gene: TRBJ2-2
abundance: -
d_gene: TRBD2
CDR3aa: CASSSPSGWNTGELFF
CDR3nt: TGTGCCAGCAGTTCCCCTAGCGGGTGGAACACCGGGGAGCTGTTTTTT

v_gene: TRBV29-1
j_gene: TRBJ1-1
abundance: -
d_gene: -
CDR3aa: CSVEAWSGRDLIVEAFF
CDR3nt: TGCAGCGTTGAAGCGTGGAGTGGGAGGGATCTAATCGTTGAAGCTTTCTTT

v_gene: TRBV11-2
j_gene: TRBJ1-5
abundance: -
d_gene: TRBD1
CDR3aa: CASSLGRDRVGSNQPQHF
CDR3nt: TGTGCCAGCAGCTTAGGTCGGGACAGGGTGGGGAGCAATCAGCCCCAGCATTTT

v_gene: TRBV4-1
j_gene: TRBJ1-4
abundance: -
d_gene: -
CDR3aa: CASSQEAPPNEKLFF
CDR3nt: TGCGCCAGCAGCCAAGAGGCTCCCCCTAATGAAAAACTGTTTTTT

v_gene: TRBV4-2
j_gene: TRBJ2-3
abundance: -
d_gene: -
CDR3aa: CASSQGEADTQYF
CDR3nt: TGTGCCAGCAGCCAGGGGGAGGCAGATACGCAGTATTTT

v_gene: TRBV6-6
j_gene: TRBJ1-1
abundance: -
d_gene: -
CDR3aa: CASRKENAVTEAFF
CDR3nt: TGTGCCAGCCGCAAGGAGAATGCGGTAACTGAAGCTTTCTTT

v_gene: TRBV2
j_gene: TRBJ2-3
abundance: -
d_gene: -
CDR3aa: CASSFQATSTDTQYF
CDR3nt: TGTGCCAGCAGTTTCCAGGCCACTAGCACAGATACGCAGTATTTT

v_gene: TRBV18
j_gene: TRBJ2-2
abundance: -
d_gene: -
CDR3aa: CASSPGKEVTGELFF
CDR3nt: TGTGCCAGCTCACCAGGAAAAGAGGTTACCGGGGAGCTGTTTTTT

v_gene: TRBV7-2
j_gene: TRBJ1-4
abundance: once
d_gene: TRBD1
CDR3aa: CASSRGGTGGEKLFF
CDR3nt: TGTGCCAGCAGCCGAGGGGGGACAGGGGGAGAAAAACTGTTTTTT

v_gene: TRBV7-9
j_gene: TRBJ2-4
abundance: -
d_gene: -
CDR3aa: CASKGVGNIQYF
CDR3nt: TGTGCCAGCAAGGGGGTGGGAAACATTCAGTACTTC

v_gene: TRBV2
j_gene: TRBJ1-1
abundance: -
d_gene: TRBD1
CDR3aa: CASRGQGSIDTEAFF
CDR3nt: TGTGCCAGCAGGGGACAGGGAAGCATAGACACTGAAGCTTTCTTT

v_gene: TRBV9
j_gene: TRBJ2-5
abundance: -
d_gene: -
CDR3aa: CASSAHRGREETQYF
CDR3nt: TGTGCCAGCAGCGCCCACAGGGGCCGGGAGGAGACCCAGTACTTC

v_gene: TRBV27
j_gene: TRBJ2-1
abundance: -
d_gene: -
CDR3aa: CASSSRTSSSYNEQFF
CDR3nt: TGTGCCAGCAGTTCCAGGACATCTAGCTCCTACAATGAGCAGTTCTTC

v_gene: TRBV2
j_gene: TRBJ2-3
abundance: -
d_gene: TRBD2
CDR3aa: CASSEHSGGADTQYF
CDR3nt: TGTGCCAGCAGTGAACATAGCGGGGGGGCGGATACGCAGTATTTT

v_gene: TRBV5-1
j_gene: TRBJ1-6
abundance: -
d_gene: -
CDR3aa: CASSSEAGSSYNSPLHF
CDR3nt: TGCGCCAGCAGCTCGGAGGCAGGTAGCTCCTATAATTCACCCCTCCACTTT

v_gene: TRBV5-4
j_gene: TRBJ1-1
abundance: -
d_gene: TRBD1
CDR3aa: CASSSRDRATEAFF
CDR3nt: TGTGCCAGCAGCTCTCGGGACAGGGCAACTGAAGCTTTCTTT

v_gene: TRBV5-8
j_gene: TRBJ2-5
abundance: -
d_gene: -
CDR3aa: CASSLGGTETQYF
CDR3nt: TGTGCCAGCAGCTTGGGCGGGACGGAGACCCAGTACTTC

v_gene: TRBV27
j_gene: TRBJ2-7
abundance: -
d_gene: -
CDR3aa: CASSNRGGVLEQYF
CDR3nt: TGTGCCAGCAGTAACAGGGGGGGGGTTTTAGAGCAGTACTTC

v_gene: TRBV5-4
j_gene: TRBJ2-6
abundance: -
d_gene: TRBD1
CDR3aa: CASSSTGSSSGANVLTF
CDR3nt: TGTGCCAGCAGCTCGACAGGGAGCAGCTCTGGGGCCAACGTCCTGACTTTC